These 16 T cell receptor beta chains were sequenced from one sample in a study of cytomegalovirus exposure and HLA in healthy donors. Primers for the PCR totalled 60 Vbeta and 13 Jbeta. Assay used: immunoSEQ multiplex PCR; TCRdb lists only in-frame clones, some missing. The sample lists about 190,000 clones; 80% were seen once. The sample comprised PBMCs. The receptors stem from a boy younger than 18 in good health and CMV-seronegative.

CDR3 amino acids: CASSIGGQNNEQFF. In DNA form, the CDR3 reads TGTGCCAGTAGTATAGGGGGACAGAACAATGAGCAGTTCTTC. The chain combines TRBV19 with TRBJ2-1; TRBD1 matches 7 bases. Germline V CDR1 and CDR2: LNHDA, SQIVND (reference sequence). Losses at the gene ends were 1 base for V and 5 bases for J; bases not matched to a gene: 2. CDR3 length: 14 amino acids. Variable domain in full (rest from reference TRBV19 and TRBJ2-1): DGGITQSPKYLFRKEGQNVTLSCEQNLNHDAMYWYRQDPGQGLRLIYYSQIVNDFQKGDIAEGYSVSREKKESFPLTVTSAQKNPTAFYLCASSIGGQNNEQFFGPGTRLTVL.

The chain joins TRBV28 to TRBJ2-3; D is perhaps TRBD2 (6 bases). Germline V gene lookup returns CDR1 MDHEN and CDR2 SYDVKM. This CDR3 has 17 amino acids. Trimming cost V 7 bases and J 5 bases, with 25 bases left between them. This CDR3 reads CASTITGGAFGGDTQYF. The CDR3 nucleotides are TGTGCCAGCACCATTACGGGCGGGGCCTTCGGTGGAGATACGCAGTATTTT.

The rearrangement links TRBV27 to TRBJ1-5; TRBD1 is a possible D gene (6 bases). The CDR3 length is 14 residues. V lost 6 bases and J lost 5, with 14 bases in between. Germline-derived CDR1 and CDR2 are MNHEY and SMNVEV (reference sequence). The CDR3 reads CASSRIGGHQPQHF. The CDR3 nucleotides read TGTGCCAGCAGCCGGATCGGGGGGCATCAGCCCCAGCATTTT.

This sequence joins TRBV19 and TRBJ1-5; 7 nucleotides agree with TRBD1. V shed 6 bases, J shed 2 bases, and the junction held 10 bases outside the gene matches. Germline V lookup: CDR1 LNHDA, CDR2 SQIVND (reference sequence). This CDR3 comprises 16 residues. The CDR3 sequence is CASRANLTGRNQPQHF. As DNA, the CDR3 is TGTGCCAGTAGGGCAAACCTGACAGGGCGCAATCAGCCCCAGCATTTT.

The chain combines TRBV5-1 with TRBJ2-2, with D perhaps matching TRBD1 (5 bases). Germline CDR1 and CDR2: SGHRS and YFSETQ. Trimming took 1 base from V and 1 from J, leaving 11 bases between them. There are 16 residues in the CDR3. The CDR3 region is CASSLIPGMNTGELFF. In nucleotides, the CDR3 is TGCGCCAGCAGCTTGATCCCAGGGATGAACACCGGGGAGCTGTTTTTT.

The V gene is TRBV27, the J gene TRBJ1-5; weak D call: TRBD1 (5 bases). The germline V gene has CDR1 MNHEY and CDR2 SMNVEV (reference sequence). The CDR3 runs 14 residues. V shed 8 bases and J shed 5 bases, with 16 bases lying between them. CDR3 nucleotide sequence: TGTGCCAGCTCGGCGACAGTACCTGATCAGCCCCAGCATTTT. Its translation: CASSATVPDQPQHF.

The V and J genes are TRBV30 and TRBJ2-7; 9 bases align to TRBD1. From germline, CDR1 is GTSNPN and CDR2 SVGIG (reference sequence). Losses at the gene ends were 3 bases for V and 6 bases for J; bases not matched to a gene: 9. This CDR3 has 14 amino acids. The CDR3 bases are TGTGCCTGGAGACTCACAGGGGGCCGCGGCGAGCAGTACTTC. Encoded protein: CAWRLTGGRGEQYF.

The DNA of the CDR3 is TGTGCCAGCAGTGTGACCGGGTCCCAGGGGGCATATCAGCCCCAGCATTTT. It encodes CASSVTGSQGAYQPQHF. The V call is TRBV7-2, the J call TRBJ1-5; 8 nucleotides match TRBD1. Germline V CDR1 and CDR2: SGHTA, FQGNSA. This CDR3 is 17 amino acids long. The junction had 15 bases not matched to a gene; V was cut back by 6 bases and J by 5 bases.

The gene calls are TRBV5-6 and TRBJ2-2; perhaps TRBD1 as D (5 bases). Trimming took 3 bases from V and 4 from J, leaving 22 bases between them. CDR1 and CDR2 from the germline V gene are SGHDT and YYEEEE. The CDR3 covers 18 residues. This CDR3 is CASSSRFKWGRVTGELFF. Written as DNA, the CDR3 is TGTGCCAGCAGCTCTCGGTTTAAGTGGGGCAGGGTCACCGGGGAGCTGTTTTTT.

In this sample, this clone turned up once. V gene TRBV2 combines with J gene TRBJ2-3, with 7 nucleotides matching TRBD2. The CDR3 has 16 amino acids. The germline CDR1 and CDR2 sequences are SNHLY and FYNNEI. Trimming at V came to 4 bases and at J to 2 bases, leaving 9 bases not matched to a gene. In nucleotides, the CDR3 is TGTGCCAGCAGTGTAGGGAGCGGGGCTGCCACAGATACGCAGTATTTT. It translates to CASSVGSGAATDTQYF.

As regards this clone: At one end the junction does not follow the germline gene, possibly because of a read error. V and J are TRBV29-1 and TRBJ2-7; a weak D match, TRBD1 (6 bases). CDR3 size: 15 residues. Germline CDR1 SQVTM, CDR2 ANQGSEA. DNA of the CDR3: TGCAGCGTTGCTACGCGACAGGTGCGCCCCTACGAGCGGTACTTC. Its protein product is CSVATRQVRPYERYF.

This clone was found once. The chain combines TRBV29-1 with TRBJ1-2; D gene ambiguous. Per germline, CDR1 SQVTM and CDR2 ANQGSEA. Trimming cost V 3 bases and J 5 bases, with 7 bases left between them. The CDR3 spans 11 residues. The CDR3 DNA follows: TGCAGCGTTGAGAGGGCGTATGGCTACACCTTC. Translating gives CSVERAYGYTF.

The chain is built from TRBV7-6 and TRBJ2-5, with 11 bases that match TRBD2. Trimming took 2 bases from V and 3 from J; bases not matched to a gene: 11. This CDR3 region has 18 residues. Looked up from germline, CDR1 is SGHVS and CDR2 is FNYEAQ. CDR3 amino acids: CASSLPNSGRALEETQYF. For the CDR3, the DNA is TGTGCCAGCAGCTTACCCAATAGCGGGAGGGCCCTGGAAGAGACCCAGTACTTC.

The chain carries TRBV7-9 and TRBJ1-2; a weak D match, TRBD1 (6 bases). CDR3 length equals 17 residues. Between the trimmed V and J ends, which lost 6 bases and 4 bases, there was a span of 24 bases. Germline V gene data show CDR1 as SEHNR and CDR2 as FQNEAQ (reference sequence). CDR3 sequence reads: CASSPSGGEQGSYGYTF. The CDR3 DNA reads TGTGCCAGCAGTCCTAGTGGGGGCGAGCAGGGGAGCTATGGCTACACCTTC.

The gene calls are TRBV6-5 and TRBJ1-2; D might be TRBD1 (5 bases). The CDR3 contains 14 residues. In germline, CDR1 is MNHEY, CDR2 SVGAGI. The V and J ends lost 7 bases and 8 bases respectively, with 20 bases between them. CDR3 coding DNA: TGTGCCAGCACCCAGGGTGGAGGGAGTAAAGGCTACACCTTC. Protein product: CASTQGGGSKGYTF.

This clone was recorded a few times. V is TRBV6-5 and J is TRBJ2-2; 7 bases align to TRBD2. Germline V gives CDR1 MNHEY, CDR2 SVGAGI. V lost 6 bases, J lost 1 base, and 5 bases stayed unmatched. The CDR3 length is 15 residues. The chain's CDR3 is CASRAGRLNTGELFF. The CDR3, as DNA: TGTGCCAGCAGAGCGGGGCGGCTGAACACCGGGGAGCTGTTTTTT.